This TCR beta chain was sequenced in a study of T cell changes during pregnancy in multiple sclerosis. Between the trimmed V and J ends, which lost 2 bases and 0 bases, there was a span of 5 bases. The germline CDR1 and CDR2 sequences are SGHRS and YFSETQ. This CDR3 spans 14 amino acids. Using immunoSEQ multiplex PCR, the repertoire was profiled, and TCRdb retains in-frame clones only, with some absent. The sample includes 35,000 to 45,000 clones, approximately 92% of them seen just once. The sequence derives from a female donor in good health, enrolled as a control in a pregnancy study. The genes are TRBV5-1 and TRBJ2-2; D gene uncertain. Sequencing used CD4+ T cells from peripheral blood mononuclear cells, obtained in the second trimester of pregnancy. The CDR3 sequence: CASSFGANTGELFF. The DNA for the CDR3 is TGCGCCAGCAGCTTTGGAGCGAACACCGGGGAGCTGTTTTTT.